This T cell receptor (beta chain) was observed in a study of T cell responses to AZD1222 COVID-19 vaccine. As concerns this clone: Its target is unknown.

Germline V lookup: CDR1 SGDLS, CDR2 YYNGEE. J lost 7 bases, V lost 4 bases, and 10 bases had no gene match. This CDR3 is built from 14 residues. Measured with immunoSEQ multiplex PCR; TCRdb has only the in-frame clones, and not every one. The sample has roughly 150,000 clones, around 93% seen once. Overall study results and limits: Clonal diversity may have been underestimated, and the donors were mostly white British, with more females than males. Baseline antibody screening turned up just a handful of seropositive AZD1222 recipients.

Sequenced here: peripheral blood, sampled 28 days after the second AZD1222 dose. This TCR derives from an adult who received the AZD1222 COVID-19 vaccine. The chain has TRBV9 and TRBJ2-7; 8 bases are shared with TRBD1. CDR3 in DNA: TGTGCCAGCAGCCCAAGGACAGGGACGGGGGAGCAGTACTTC. Its protein product is CASSPRTGTGEQYF.